These 31 T cell receptor beta chains were all obtained from the same sample, sequenced in a study of tumor and adjacent non-tumor tissue in lung cancer. No cell sorting was done before RNA was extracted from the tissue. A modified ARM-PCR protocol with three rounds of nested PCR amplified TCRbeta. Via MiXCR, TCRdb re-called the multiplex PCR reads, giving one row per CDR3 protein. The sample lists about 200,000 distinct CDR3 sequences; around 70% were seen once. Sequenced material: lung tumor tissue. The source is a man between 60 and 75 years old with non-small cell lung cancer.

This clonotype appeared many times. The J gene is TRBJ1-1, the V gene TRBV20-1; unclear D gene. CDR3 length equals 13 residues. The germline CDR1 and CDR2 sequences are DFQATT and SNEGSKA (reference sequence). Trimming stripped 4 bases from V and 7 bases from J, with 16 bases between. The chain's CDR3 is CSAIHRQVDEAFF. The CDR3 nucleotides are TGCAGTGCTATACACCGGCAGGTCGATGAAGCTTTCTTT.

This chain joins TRBV6-1 and TRBJ1-5; weak D call: TRBD1 (5 bases). This CDR3 region has 13 residues. With 10 bases removed from V and 3 bases from J, the gap between germline ends came to 13 bases. CDR1 is MNHNS, CDR2 SASEGT, per germline. The CDR3 DNA reads as TGTGCCACCTCGGGACGATTCAATCAGCCCCAGCATTTT. Translated, it gives CATSGRFNQPQHF.

About this clonotype: This could be a read error, since a much larger clone is one nucleotide away. The CDR3 DNA reads as TGCAGTGCTAGAATCGTGGGGAAGACATACGAGCAGTACTTC. It encodes CSARIVGKTYEQYF. J is TRBJ2-7 and V is TRBV20-1; the D is unclear. Trimming took 2 bases from V and 4 from J, leaving 15 bases between them. Per germline, CDR1 DFQATT and CDR2 SNEGSKA (reference sequence). This CDR3 contains 14 residues.

Regarding this clonotype: A junction end diverges from the germline sequence, so it may reflect a read error. The J gene is TRBJ1-4, the V gene TRBV7-8; possibly TRBD1 for D (5 bases). CDR3 length equals 15 residues. Germline V gene data show CDR1 as SGHVS and CDR2 as FQNEAQ. This chain's CDR3 is CASSWSETDNEILFF. CDR3 DNA sequence: TGTGCCAGCAGCTGGAGCGAGACAGATAATGAAATACTGTTTTTT.

With respect to this clonotype: The conserved closing phenylalanine or tryptophan is absent in this CDR3, likely reflecting a read error. This sequence joins TRBV29-1 and TRBJ2-3; tentatively, D is TRBD1 or TRBD2 (5 bases each). V shed 7 bases and J shed 1 base, with 15 bases lying between them. This CDR3 has 14 residues. Germline lookup yields CDR1 SQVTM and CDR2 ANQGSEA. The CDR3 DNA sequence: TGCAGCGGTCAGGGAGTAGCTGGCACAGATACGCAGTATTTA. It is translated as CSGQGVAGTDTQYL.

A remark on this clonotype: This sequence may be a read error, since a much larger clone differs from it by one base. The V gene is TRBV20-1, the J gene TRBJ2-2; D gene ambiguous. The V and J ends lost 4 bases and 2 bases respectively, with 5 bases between them. CDR3 size: 12 residues. From germline, CDR1 is DFQATT and CDR2 SNEGSKA (reference sequence). DNA of the CDR3: TGCAGTGCTATACTAAACACCGGGGAGCTGTTTTTT. Its translation: CSAILNTGELFF.

Only a few counts were recorded for this clonotype. The gene calls are TRBV20-1 and TRBJ1-4; no clear D. Trimming stripped 5 bases from V and 6 bases from J, with 7 bases between. Per the germline V gene, CDR1 is DFQATT and CDR2 is SNEGSKA (reference sequence). The CDR3 sequence is 11 residues long. CDR3 DNA sequence: TGCAGTGCTGGGAAAGATGAAAAACTGTTTTTT. It is translated as CSAGKDEKLFF.

V gene TRBV19 combines with J gene TRBJ1-6; TRBD1 agrees at 9 bases. The CDR3 loop spans 14 amino acids. V shed 3 bases and J 8 bases; nucleotides not matched to a gene: 2. The V gene's germline CDR1 is LNHDA and CDR2 SQIVND (reference sequence). The CDR3 DNA reads as TGTGCCAGTAGTATCAGGGACAGGGATTCACCCCTCCACTTT. This gives the protein CASSIRDRDSPLHF.

About this clonotype: A much larger clone is a single base away; this may be a read error. The chain employs TRBV20-1 and TRBJ1-2, with a possible D match to TRBD1 (6 bases). Trimming took off 8 bases at V and 3 bases at J, with 16 bases between the two ends. This CDR3 is built from 13 residues. Germline V CDR1 and CDR2: DFQATT, SNEGSKA (reference sequence). The CDR3 bases are TGCAGTTCAAATCAGGGGCTCCACTATGGCTACACCTTC. This sequence encodes CSSNQGLHYGYTF.

This clonotype was seen a single time. The junction differs from germline at one of its ends, possibly a read error. The rearrangement uses TRBV11-3 and TRBJ1-6; possible D gene TRBD1, 5 bases. In germline, CDR1 is SGHNT, CDR2 YENEEA. The CDR3 consists of 16 residues. In DNA, the CDR3 is TGTGCCAGCAACTTAGAAAGGGGCGCCTATAATACACCCCTCCACTTT. This translates into CASNLERGAYNTPLHF.

Worth noting for this clonotype: A read error may produce the germline difference seen at one junction end. The chain uses TRBV20-1 and TRBJ2-5; 7 bases match TRBD2. Germline values: CDR1 DFQATT, CDR2 SNEGSKA (reference sequence). This CDR3 comprises 10 residues. The CDR3 coding sequence is TGCAGTGCAGGGCGGGGTAGCGGGCCTTTC. Translating gives CSAGRGSGPF.

This sequence joins TRBV20-1 and TRBJ2-3; perhaps TRBD1 as D (6 bases). This CDR3 has 15 amino acids. Germline CDR1 reads DFQATT; CDR2 reads SNEGSKA (reference sequence). The V end lost 5 bases, the J end lost 1 base, and 16 bases lay between the germline ends. This chain's CDR3 is CSAGERGKGTDTQYF. CDR3 bases: TGCAGTGCTGGGGAAAGGGGGAAGGGCACAGATACGCAGTATTTT.

This clonotype was recorded a few times. A single base separates this from a much larger clone, so it may be a read error. V gene TRBV12-3 or TRBV12-4 combines with J gene TRBJ2-2; a possible D gene is TRBD2 (5 bases). This CDR3 region has 12 residues. CDR3 loop: CASSQNTGEPFF. The CDR3 DNA reads as TGTGCCAGCAGCCAGAACACCGGGGAGCCGTTTTTT.

The chain recombines TRBV6-1 with TRBJ1-5; weak D call: TRBD1 (6 bases). The J call may be in error: the DNA end matches TRBJ2-3 better. The length of the CDR3 is 15 residues. Per the germline V gene, CDR1 is MNHNS and CDR2 is SASEGT. This CDR3 reads CASSSHRVGNQPQYF. DNA of the CDR3: TGTGCCAGCAGTTCGCACAGGGTAGGTAATCAGCCCCAGTATTTT.

As concerns this clonotype: Compared with germline, one end of the junction differs, possibly owing to a read error. The rearrangement joins TRBV4-2 to TRBJ1-2, with a weak D call TRBD1 (5 bases). This CDR3 comprises 12 residues. In germline, CDR1 is LGHNA, CDR2 YNFKEQ. CDR3 bases: TGTGCCAATACGTCAGGGAACTATGGCTACACCTTT. It translates to CANTSGNYGYTF.

This clonotype was counted ten times or more. The chain uses TRBV5-4 and TRBJ2-1; 16 positions match TRBD2. The CDR3 runs 17 residues. J lost 1 base, V lost 6 bases, and 4 bases had no gene match. CDR1 is SGHNT, CDR2 YYREEE, per germline (reference sequence). The DNA of the CDR3 is TGTGCCAGCACCCGGGGACTAGCGGGAGGGTCCTACAATGAGCAGTTCTTC. It encodes CASTRGLAGGSYNEQFF.

The chain has TRBV12-3 or TRBV12-4 and TRBJ2-5; 10 bases are a match to TRBD1. The CDR3 is made up of 14 amino acids. V gave up 10 bases and J gave up 4 bases; unmatched junction bases: 9. CDR3 in DNA: TGTGCCACCTCCGAGACAGGGGGCAGAGAGACCCAGTACTTC. Translated: CATSETGGRETQYF.

This chain joins TRBV28 and TRBJ2-7; D uncertain. The CDR3 totals 12 residues. The germline CDR1 and CDR2 sequences are MDHEN and SYDVKM. This chain's CDR3 is CVVSRWSYEQYF. CDR3 DNA sequence: TGTGTGGTCTCCCGATGGTCCTACGAGCAGTACTTC.

A note on this clonotype: A much larger clone sits a single nucleotide away, making a read error possible. V and J are TRBV20-1 and TRBJ2-7; D gene unclear. The germline V gene encodes CDR1 DFQATT and CDR2 SNEGSKA (reference sequence). The CDR3 contains 11 residues. The CDR3 bases are TGCAGTGCTAGTGTAGCCTACGATCAGTACTTC. Translating it yields CSASVAYDQYF.

To note about this clonotype: The junction does not match germline at one end; this may be a read error. V usage is TRBV28 and J usage is TRBJ2-4; D might be TRBD2 (7 bases). Germline V CDR1 and CDR2: MDHEN, SYDVKM. The length of the CDR3 is 14 residues. CDR3 DNA: TGTGCCAGCAGTTTAGGGGGGGCGGGAAACACTCAGTACTTC. It is translated as CASSLGGAGNTQYF. The variable domain in full, completed from reference TRBV28 and TRBJ2-4, reads DVKVTQSSRYLVKRTGEKVFLECVQDMDHENMFWYRQDPGLGLRLIYFSYDVKMKEKGDIPEGYSVSREKKERFSLILESASTNQTSMYLCASSLGGAGNTQYFGAGTRLSVL.

The chain employs TRBV6-6 and TRBJ2-5, with D unclear. CDR1 is MNHNY and CDR2 is SVGAGI in the germline V gene (reference sequence). The CDR3 contains 13 residues. Trimming took off 0 bases at V and 1 base at J, with 3 bases between the two ends. The CDR3, as DNA: TGTGCCAGCAGTTACTCTCCCCAAGAGACCCAGTACTTC. Encoded protein: CASSYSPQETQYF.

On this clonotype itself: Possible read error: a much larger clone is one base away. J is TRBJ1-2 and V is TRBV20-1, with TRBD1 matching 7 bases. Trimming cost V 2 bases and J 4 bases; bases outside gene matches: 16. CDR3 length: 17 amino acids. Per germline, CDR1 DFQATT and CDR2 SNEGSKA (reference sequence). DNA of the CDR3: TGCAGTGCTAGATATCCCGGGACAGCCGACTCTGGCTATGGCTACACCTTC. Protein product: CSARYPGTADSGYGYTF.

This clonotype came up a few times. The chain carries TRBV20-1 and TRBJ1-6, with 7 nucleotides matching TRBD1. From germline, CDR1 is DFQATT and CDR2 SNEGSKA (reference sequence). Trimming cost V 6 bases and J 2 bases; bases outside gene matches: 4. The CDR3 runs to 14 residues. The CDR3 loop is CSAAGTAYNSPLHF. The CDR3 DNA reads TGCAGTGCAGCCGGGACAGCCTATAATTCACCCCTCCACTTT.

A remark on this clonotype: The conserved closing phenylalanine or tryptophan is absent in this CDR3, likely reflecting a read error. V gene TRBV11-2 combines with J gene TRBJ2-2; 10 bases line up with TRBD1. CDR1 is SGHAT and CDR2 is FQNNGV in the germline V gene. The CDR3 spans 15 residues. The CDR3 here is CASSSRQGAAGDLFV. The CDR3 nucleotides read TGTGCCAGCAGCTCACGACAGGGGGCGGCAGGGGATCTGTTTGTT.

Of note for this clonotype: Since a much larger clone is just one base distant, this may be a read error. The rearrangement joins TRBV29-1 to TRBJ2-1; 7 bases fit TRBD1. Unmatched junction bases numbered 11, after V lost 3 bases and J lost 15 bases. The CDR3 is 12 residues long. Germline CDR1 is SQVTM and CDR2 is ANQGSEA. The chain's CDR3 is CSVEVHRDSVFF. The CDR3 DNA follows: TGCAGCGTTGAGGTCCACCGGGACAGCGTGTTCTTC.

This clonotype appeared many times. This sequence joins TRBV4-1 and TRBJ2-1; 7 bases match TRBD2. Trimming removed 1 base from V and 2 bases from J; junction bases left unmatched: 2. Germline V gives CDR1 MGHRA, CDR2 YSYEKL. The CDR3 runs 15 residues. CDR3 bases: TGCGCCAGCAGCCAAGTACTAGCGCCCTACAATGAGCAGTTCTTC. It codes for CASSQVLAPYNEQFF.

J is TRBJ1-1 and V is TRBV6-5; a weak D match, TRBD1 (5 bases). Trimming pared 7 bases from V and 1 base from J, leaving 10 bases between. The CDR3 covers 13 residues. Germline assignment: CDR1 MNHEY and CDR2 SVGAGI. Here the CDR3 reads CASTLGRNTEAFF. CDR3 coding DNA: TGTGCCAGCACCCTGGGGCGGAACACTGAAGCTTTCTTT.

This clonotype was recorded many times. The V call is TRBV28, the J call TRBJ2-7; TRBD1 is a possible D gene (5 bases). Germline assignment: CDR1 MDHEN and CDR2 SYDVKM. The ends were cut back, 3 bases at V and 3 bases at J, with 15 bases in the middle. CDR3 length: 15 amino acids. CDR3 sequence: CASSLTSIGVYEQYF. The CDR3 DNA follows: TGTGCCAGCAGTTTGACATCGATAGGGGTCTACGAGCAGTACTTC.

To note about this clonotype: The conserved closing phenylalanine or tryptophan is absent in this CDR3, likely reflecting a read error. V gene TRBV20-1 combines with J gene TRBJ2-2, with D possibly being TRBD1 (5 bases). The CDR3 length is 13 residues. V dropped 4 bases and J dropped 0 bases, with 6 bases sitting between them. Germline-derived CDR1 and CDR2 are DFQATT and SNEGSKA (reference sequence). The CDR3 here is CSATGTNTGELFY. The CDR3 DNA is TGCAGTGCTACAGGGACGAACACCGGGGAGCTGTTTTAT.

This sequence joins TRBV5-6 and TRBJ2-7, with D unresolved. Trimming shortened V by 6 bases and J by 7 bases, and 17 bases separated the two germline ends. The CDR3 spans 13 residues. Germline-derived CDR1 and CDR2 are SGHDT and YYEEEE. CDR3 region: CASNFTWPGEQYF. CDR3 DNA sequence: TGTGCCAGCAACTTTACCTGGCCCGGGGAGCAGTACTTC.

Comments on this clonotype: Germline and junction disagree at one end, which may indicate a read error. The chain combines TRBV11-1 with TRBJ2-1; either TRBD1 or TRBD2 may supply D (6 bases each). The CDR3 totals 21 residues. CDR1 SGHAT and CDR2 FQDESV come from the germline V gene (reference sequence). The DNA of the CDR3 is TGTGCCAGCAGCTTAGCTTGGGTCAGGGGACTTAGTCGAAGCTCCTACAATGAGCGGTTCTTC. As protein: CASSLAWVRGLSRSSYNERFF.